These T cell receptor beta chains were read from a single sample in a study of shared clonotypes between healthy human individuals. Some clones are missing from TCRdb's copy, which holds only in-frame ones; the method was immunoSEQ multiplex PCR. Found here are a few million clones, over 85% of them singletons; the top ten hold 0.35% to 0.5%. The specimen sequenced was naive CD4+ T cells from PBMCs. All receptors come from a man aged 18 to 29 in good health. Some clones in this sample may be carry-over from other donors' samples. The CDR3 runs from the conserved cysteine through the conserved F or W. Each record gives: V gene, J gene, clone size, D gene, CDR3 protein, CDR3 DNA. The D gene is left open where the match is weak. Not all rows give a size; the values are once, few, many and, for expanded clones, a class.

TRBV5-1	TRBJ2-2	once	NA	CASSLVLDTGELFF	TGCGCCAGCAGCTTGGTCTTGGACACCGGGGAGCTGTTTTTT
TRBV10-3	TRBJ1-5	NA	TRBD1	CAITSLPQGDSNQPQHF	TGTGCCATCACCAGCCTTCCTCAGGGGGACAGCAATCAGCCCCAGCATTTT
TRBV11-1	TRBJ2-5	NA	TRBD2	CASSRDYRQETQYF	TGTGCCAGCAGCCGGGACTACAGACAAGAGACCCAGTACTTC
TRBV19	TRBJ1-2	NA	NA	CASSIDLAGNTYGYTF	TGTGCCAGTAGTATAGATCTGGCAGGAAATACCTATGGCTACACCTTC
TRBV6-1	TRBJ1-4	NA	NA	CASSRTAPNEKLFF	TGTGCCAGCAGTCGGACGGCCCCAAATGAAAAACTGTTTTTT
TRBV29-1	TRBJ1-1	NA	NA	CSVGALGTEAFF	TGCAGCGTTGGAGCATTGGGCACTGAAGCTTTCTTT
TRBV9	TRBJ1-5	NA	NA	CASSVADGGQPQHF	TGTGCCAGCAGCGTTGCGGATGGGGGCCAGCCCCAGCATTTT
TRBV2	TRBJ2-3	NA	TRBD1	CASSEAVQGYGQYF	TGTGCCAGCAGTGAAGCGGTACAGGGGTATGGGCAGTATTTT
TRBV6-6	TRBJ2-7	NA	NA	CASSYRASQGEQYF	TGTGCCAGCAGTTATCGCGCTTCCCAGGGCGAGCAGTACTTC
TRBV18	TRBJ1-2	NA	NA	CASSQTDTDYGYTF	TGTGCCAGCTCACAAACGGACACGGACTATGGCTACACCTTC
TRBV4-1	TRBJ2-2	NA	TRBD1	CASSQLGQGKGTGELFF	TGCGCCAGCAGCCAATTGGGACAGGGCAAGGGCACCGGGGAGCTGTTTTTT
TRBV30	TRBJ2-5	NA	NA	CAWSVWGRGQETQYF	TGTGCCTGGAGTGTATGGGGGCGGGGCCAAGAGACCCAGTACTTC
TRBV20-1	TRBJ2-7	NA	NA	CSARAPLEQYF	TGCAGTGCTAGAGCCCCACTCGAGCAGTACTTC
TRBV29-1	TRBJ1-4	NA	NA	CSVQEGTTNEKLFF	TGCAGCGTCCAAGAAGGAACAACTAATGAAAAACTGTTTTTT